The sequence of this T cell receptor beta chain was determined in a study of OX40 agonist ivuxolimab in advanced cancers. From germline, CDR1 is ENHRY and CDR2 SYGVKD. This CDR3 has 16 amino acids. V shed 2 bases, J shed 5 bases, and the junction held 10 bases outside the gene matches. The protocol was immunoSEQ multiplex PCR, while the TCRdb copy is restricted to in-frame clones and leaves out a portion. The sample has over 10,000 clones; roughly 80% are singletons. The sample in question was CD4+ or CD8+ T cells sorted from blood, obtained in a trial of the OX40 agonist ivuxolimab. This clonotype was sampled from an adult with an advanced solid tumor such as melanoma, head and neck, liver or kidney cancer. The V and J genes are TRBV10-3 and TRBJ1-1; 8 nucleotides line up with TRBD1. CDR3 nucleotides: TGTGCCATCAGTGAGCAAAGAGACAGGGGAGGAACTGAAGCTTTCTTT. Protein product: CAISEQRDRGGTEAFF.